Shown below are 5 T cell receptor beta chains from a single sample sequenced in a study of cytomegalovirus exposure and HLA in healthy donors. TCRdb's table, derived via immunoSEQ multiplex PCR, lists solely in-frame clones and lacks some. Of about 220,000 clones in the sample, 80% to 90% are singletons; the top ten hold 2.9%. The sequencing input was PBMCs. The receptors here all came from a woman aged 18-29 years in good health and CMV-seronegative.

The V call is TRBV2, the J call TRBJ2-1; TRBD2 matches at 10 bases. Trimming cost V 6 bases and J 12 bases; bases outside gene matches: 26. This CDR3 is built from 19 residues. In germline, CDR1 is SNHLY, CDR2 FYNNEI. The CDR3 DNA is TGTGCCAGCAGGCCGTCCGGGGGGGGCGCCGAGCGGGAGGGCCTCCGGCAGTTCTTC. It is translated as CASRPSGGGAEREGLRQFF.

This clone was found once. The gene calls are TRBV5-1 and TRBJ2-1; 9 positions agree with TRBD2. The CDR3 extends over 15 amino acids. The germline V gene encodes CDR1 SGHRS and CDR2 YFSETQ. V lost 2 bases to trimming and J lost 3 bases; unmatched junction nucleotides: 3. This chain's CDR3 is CASSFISGSYNEQFF. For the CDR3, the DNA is TGCGCCAGCAGCTTTATTAGCGGGAGCTACAATGAGCAGTTCTTC.

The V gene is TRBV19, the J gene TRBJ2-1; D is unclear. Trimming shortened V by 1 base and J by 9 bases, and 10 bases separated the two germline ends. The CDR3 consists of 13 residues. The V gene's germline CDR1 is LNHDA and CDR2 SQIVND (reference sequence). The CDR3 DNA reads TGTGCCAGTAGTATAGTGTCGGAGAGTGAGCAGTTCTTC. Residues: CASSIVSESEQFF.

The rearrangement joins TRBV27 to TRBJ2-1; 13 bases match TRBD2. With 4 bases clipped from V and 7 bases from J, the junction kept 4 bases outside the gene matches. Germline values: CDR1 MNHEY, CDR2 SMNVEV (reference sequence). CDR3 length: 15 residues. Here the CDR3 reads CASSSRTSGRNEQFF. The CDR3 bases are TGTGCCAGCAGTTCAAGGACTAGCGGGAGAAATGAGCAGTTCTTC.

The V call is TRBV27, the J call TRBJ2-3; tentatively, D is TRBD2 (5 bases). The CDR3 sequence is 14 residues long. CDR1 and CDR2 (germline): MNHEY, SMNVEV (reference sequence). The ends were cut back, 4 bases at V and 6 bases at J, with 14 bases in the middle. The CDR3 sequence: CASSWEGSGDTQYF. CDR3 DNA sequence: TGTGCCAGCAGTTGGGAAGGGAGTGGGGATACGCAGTATTTT.